What follows is one T cell receptor (beta chain) and its context. Its antigen has not been determined. A read error may account for a junction end that differs from germline. Counted from cysteine to phenylalanine, this CDR3 has 14 amino acids. Only the CDR3 portion is preserved as DNA: 42 bases, with reading frame beginning at the first base. The germline V gene encodes CDR1 SGHTA and CDR2 FQGNSA. This record belongs to a study of blood T cells in healthy people across ages (dated by TCRdb to between 2015 and 2017). For context, the study as a whole: Template switching captured roughly one uniquely barcoded TCR beta cDNA molecule per two T cells in model experiments. Using the same blood draw, the study looked at two additional independent replicas of 1 million unique cDNA reads for two donors, one aged 18 to 30 and the other aged 80 or older. Age-related changes in TCR beta repertoire diversity were measured in the study by deep sequencing normalized with unique cDNA molecular identifiers. To avoid experimental bias, donors of different ages were spread randomly across the sequencing lanes. The donors were divided into four age groups: young (average 16 years), middle-aged (around 37), aged (approximately 62) and long-lived (nearly 85). Study-wide conclusions, independent of this receptor: Observed TCR beta diversity per million T cells fell roughly linearly with age, and a significant reduction was already apparent by age roughly 41. Because donor CMV infection status was unknown, age-related changes in expanded clonotypes were potentially confounded. The long-lived group showed more naive CD4+ T cells, fewer expanded clones and increased TCR diversity than the aged group, suggesting age selection. A strong correlation was found between observed TCR beta diversity and the percentage of naive T cells measured by flow cytometry. Since profiling was done on bulk unsorted PBMCs, naive and antigen-experienced compartments could not be conclusively compared. Estimates of total diversity based on one million sequenced T cells were regarded as lower bounds and as underestimates.

The approximately 39 donors, aged 6 to 90 years, were systemically healthy Caucasian individuals from Russia. Each donor gave roughly 9.5 milliliters of peripheral blood, collected into EDTA-treated Vacutainer tubes. Ficoll-Paque density-gradient centrifugation was used to isolate PBMCs, with at least 7 million obtained per sample. Total RNA was extracted from PBMCs with Trizol reagent, with at least 6 micrograms obtained per sample. For every donor, an aliquot of PBMCs went through flow cytometry to measure the percentages of naive CD45RAhigh/CD27high T cells. Libraries were built with 5' RACE. This sample was sequenced with an Illumina HiSeq 2500. A second PCR of roughly 7 to 11 cycles was run with a J-beta primer mix and a sample-barcoded 5' primer. A unique molecular identifier was introduced onto each TCR beta cDNA molecule by a template-switch 5' adaptor carrying 12 random nucleotides. Each sample yielded at least 2.5 million CDR3-containing paired-end reads. The Mint cDNA synthesis kit, primed by a TRBC-specific oligonucleotide, was used to synthesize first-strand cDNA from all RNA. Following uracil-DNA glycosylase treatment, a first 18-cycle PCR with universal primers M1SS and BC2_uni_R was performed on all cDNA. The paper's data handling went like this. Normalization of each sample was performed by random selection of 1 million high-quality reads, each carrying a distinct molecular identifier. Instead of being binned into consensus sequences, reads that shared molecular identifiers were thrown out. MiTCR, set to a Q25 quality threshold and the strictest error-elimination algorithm, was used for CDR3 identification, clonotype clustering and error correction. A nonparametric unseen species model with Euler transformation was used to estimate a lower bound on total TCR beta diversity. TCRdb itself trimmed the public reads at Q25 with fastp, ran MiXCR and retained productive beta chains. Under each unique CDR3 protein, matching rows form one entry showing the most common genes and DNA. These V and J calls originate from TCRdb's pipeline instead of the authors' own analysis. The sample data list approximately 1.5 million distinct CDR3 sequences, and approximately 32% of these were observed just once. 10% to 12% of the sample rests with the top ten.

What was sequenced was blood. This clonotype originated in a woman in her thirties in good health. The chain is made from TRBV7-2 and TRBJ1-2; a weak D assignment points to TRBD1 (6 bases agree). The CDR3 protein sequence reads: CASSLLGGNYGNTF. The nucleotide sequence reads as follows: TGTGCCAGCAGCTTACTGGGGGGCAACTATGGCAACACCTTC.